Below, 19 T cell receptor beta chains from the same sample are listed, as sequenced in a study of blood T cell repertoires in COVID-19. Assay used: immunoSEQ multiplex PCR; TCRdb lists only in-frame clones, some missing. Here the sample spans 100,000 to 150,000 clones, more than 70% being singletons. Sequenced: peripheral blood. The origin of the receptors is a human donor in a cohort sampled during active COVID-19.

The rearrangement uses TRBV28 and TRBJ2-1; 10 bases map to TRBD1. With V trimmed by 7 bases and J by 8 bases, 5 bases remained unmatched. The V gene's germline CDR1 is MDHEN and CDR2 SYDVKM. The CDR3 covers 13 residues. In DNA, the CDR3 is TGTGCCAGCATGTGGACAGGGGGGGATGAGCAGTTCTTC. Its translation is CASMWTGGDEQFF.

Here the CDR3 reads CASRGSWDNEQFF. Here the CDR3 DNA reads TGTGCCAGCAGGGGCAGCTGGGACAATGAGCAGTTCTTC. The chain is built from TRBV6-4 and TRBJ2-1, with D hard to call. Germline V gene sequence: CDR1 MRHNA, CDR2 SNTAGT. The CDR3 covers 13 residues. V dropped 6 bases and J dropped 5 bases, with 11 bases sitting between them.

In this sample, this clone turned up a few times. A read error may account for a junction end that differs from germline. The chain has TRBV20-1 and TRBJ1-2, with TRBD1 matching 9 bases. The CDR3 loop spans 10 amino acids. Germline values: CDR1 DFQATT, CDR2 SNEGSKA (reference sequence). CDR3 in amino acids: CSAYRGRQAF. CDR3 bases: TGCAGTGCTTACAGGGGGCGCCAAGCCTTC.

The chain couples TRBV5-6 to TRBJ1-5; 7 bases are a match to TRBD1. CDR1 and CDR2 (germline): SGHDT, YYEEEE. J gave up 3 bases and V 1 base, and 4 bases lay outside the gene matches. The CDR3 runs to 15 residues. Written as DNA, the CDR3 is TGTGCCAGCAGCTTGTTTGACAGGGTCAATCAGCCCCAGCATTTT. Protein sequence: CASSLFDRVNQPQHF.

The genes are TRBV27 and TRBJ1-1; D possibly corresponds to TRBD1 (5 bases). The CDR3 is made up of 13 amino acids. With 5 bases removed from V and 4 bases from J, the gap between germline ends came to 11 bases. CDR1 and CDR2 (germline): MNHEY, SMNVEV (reference sequence). CDR3: CASSPPGITEAFF. The CDR3 DNA is TGTGCCAGCAGTCCCCCAGGGATCACTGAAGCTTTCTTT.

This sequence joins TRBV6-2 or TRBV6-3 and TRBJ1-4; D uncertain. Germline V CDR1 and CDR2: MNHEY, SVGEGT. V lost 0 bases, J lost 8 bases, and 10 bases lay in between. The CDR3 consists of 14 residues. The CDR3 region has the DNA TGTGCCAGCAGTTACTCCCTCGGGTACGAAAAACTGTTTTTT. Protein product: CASSYSLGYEKLFF.

The chain recombines TRBV11-3 with TRBJ2-1; TRBD2 matches 9 bases. The CDR3 extends over 15 amino acids. The ends lost 1 base at V and 9 bases at J; junction bases unmatched: 7. Germline lookup yields CDR1 SGHNT and CDR2 YENEEA. The CDR3 nucleotides are TGTGCCAGCAGCTTAGCTGCGGGAGGGCGGGGTGAGCAGTTCTTC. This sequence encodes CASSLAAGGRGEQFF.

J is TRBJ1-1 and V is TRBV12-3 or TRBV12-4, with TRBD1 matching 7 bases. Trimming cost V 9 bases and J 10 bases; bases outside gene matches: 8. This CDR3 has 11 amino acids. The CDR3 bases are TGTGCCAGTACAGGGGTTTCATCAGCTTTCTTT. It codes for CASTGVSSAFF.

The DNA for the CDR3 is TGTGCCAGCAGCGAGGCTGGGACTAGCGGGAGCGGCGGCACCGGGGAGCTGTTTTTT. Translation gives CASSEAGTSGSGGTGELFF. This chain uses TRBV7-6 with TRBJ2-2; 14 positions agree with TRBD2. Looked up from germline, CDR1 is SGHVS and CDR2 is FNYEAQ. With V trimmed by 5 bases and J by 4 bases, 12 bases remained unmatched. This CDR3 has 19 residues. The full variable domain, completed using reference TRBV7-6 and TRBJ2-2, is GAGVSQSPRYKVTKRGQDVALRCDPISGHVSLYWYRQALGQGPEFLTYFNYEAQQDKSGLPNDRFSAERPEGSISTLTIQRTEQRDSAMYRCASSEAGTSGSGGTGELFFGEGSRLTVL.

This clone occurred a few times. The chain has TRBV7-9 and TRBJ1-2; the D gene is possibly TRBD1 (6 bases). The V gene lost 3 bases and the J gene lost 5 bases, with 13 bases spanning the gap. Germline V gene data show CDR1 as SEHNR and CDR2 as FQNEAQ (reference sequence). The CDR3 spans 14 residues. Written as DNA, the CDR3 is TGTGCCAGCAGCTTCCGGACAGAAGGATATGGCTACACCTTC. This translates into CASSFRTEGYGYTF. Looking up the rest from reference TRBV7-9 and TRBJ1-2 gives the full variable domain: DTGVSQNPRHKITKRGQNVTFRCDPISEHNRLYWYRQTLGQGPEFLTYFQNEAQLEKSRLLSDRFSAERPKGSFSTLEIQRTEQGDSAMYLCASSFRTEGYGYTFGSGTRLTVV.

This clone was picked up one time. This chain uses TRBV7-8 with TRBJ2-3, with 11 positions matching TRBD2. The CDR3 is 17 amino acids. The V and J ends lost 4 bases and 14 bases, in that order; junction bases with no gene match: 20. Per the germline V gene, CDR1 is SGHVS and CDR2 is FQNEAQ. In nucleotides, the CDR3 is TGTGCCAGCAGCTCCTTCCTTAGCGGGAGGGCGGTGGGGGGCGTGTATTTT. Protein sequence: CASSSFLSGRAVGGVYF.

The V gene is TRBV4-3, the J gene TRBJ2-7, with TRBD1 identical over 8 bases. The CDR3 contains 15 residues. The junction had 3 bases not matched to a gene; V was cut back by 1 base and J by 1 base. CDR1 is LGHNA and CDR2 is YSLEER in the germline V gene. The CDR3 coding sequence is TGCGCCAGCAGCCAAGGACAGGGGACTTCCTACGAGCAGTACTTC. This encodes CASSQGQGTSYEQYF.

The rearrangement links TRBV28 to TRBJ1-5, with 8 positions matching TRBD1. V trimming: 7 bases; J trimming: 7 bases; junction bases outside the gene matches: 6. The CDR3 sequence is 13 residues long. From germline, CDR1 is MDHEN and CDR2 SYDVKM. CDR3 region: CASTRGPRQPQHF. The CDR3 coding sequence is TGTGCCAGCACCAGGGGGCCACGGCAGCCCCAGCATTTT.

Notes on this clone: Other DNA sequences in this specimen translate into the identical CDR3. CDR3 coding DNA: TGCGCCAGCAGCTTCACAGAGAGCACAGATACGCAGTATTTT. Translated: CASSFTESTDTQYF. The rearrangement uses TRBV5-1 and TRBJ2-3, with unresolved D. The length of the CDR3 is 14 residues. V lost 2 bases to trimming and J lost 0 bases, with 7 bases between them. Germline values: CDR1 SGHRS, CDR2 YFSETQ.

The rearrangement links TRBV25-1 to TRBJ1-5; the match to TRBD1 covers 9 bases. The CDR3 length is 17 residues. Germline CDR1 is MGHDK and CDR2 is SYGVNS. After removal of 9 bases from V and 4 bases from J, the junction contained 16 bases not matched to a gene. CDR3 amino acids: CARPIQQGAQRNQPQHF. For the CDR3, the DNA is TGTGCCAGGCCTATCCAACAGGGGGCGCAACGAAATCAGCCCCAGCATTTT.

The gene calls are TRBV5-1 and TRBJ2-5; 9 bases match TRBD1. Germline-derived CDR1 and CDR2 are SGHRS and YFSETQ. V trimming: 4 bases; J trimming: 5 bases; junction bases outside the gene matches: 9. There are 15 residues in the CDR3. The CDR3 region has the DNA TGCGCCAGCAGCCCGGGACAGGGCAGAGATGAGACCCAGTACTTC. This encodes CASSPGQGRDETQYF.

V and J are TRBV6-2 or TRBV6-3 and TRBJ2-1, with 14 bases lining up with TRBD2. With V trimmed by 4 bases and J by 11 bases, 7 bases remained unmatched. CDR3 length equals 15 residues. CDR1 is MNHEY, CDR2 SVGEGT, per germline. The DNA of the CDR3 is TGTGCCAGCAGTTCCACGGGACTAGCGGGAGTGAAGCAGTTCTTC. Protein product: CASSSTGLAGVKQFF.

The chain carries TRBV5-5 and TRBJ2-2, with D possibly matching TRBD2 (6 bases). Germline assignment: CDR1 SGHKS and CDR2 YYEKEE (reference sequence). CDR3 size: 16 residues. V was clipped by 0 bases and J by 6 bases, with 15 bases between them. The CDR3 loop is CASSLDGYGGAGELFF. DNA for the CDR3: TGTGCCAGCAGCTTGGACGGCTACGGGGGAGCCGGGGAGCTGTTTTTT.

This clone was seen a handful of times. This sequence joins TRBV2 and TRBJ2-7; possible D gene TRBD2, 6 bases. V gave up 7 bases and J gave up 1 base, with 20 bases separating them. Germline V gene sequence: CDR1 SNHLY, CDR2 FYNNEI. The CDR3 extends over 16 amino acids. CDR3 nucleotide sequence: TGTGCCAGCACCCTGGGGGGATGGGACGATTCCTACGAGCAGTACTTC. Translation gives CASTLGGWDDSYEQYF.